This TCR beta chain was documented in a study of Graves' ophthalmopathy and Graves' hyperthyroidism. The authors amplified TCR beta CDR3 regions from RNA transcripts. RT-PCR in the first round used HTBI primers; a second-round multiplex PCR followed. TCRdb re-derived calls from the multiplex PCR reads in MiXCR, one entry per CDR3 protein. The table includes some 520,000 distinct CDR3 sequences, over 13% detected once. Germline CDR1 and CDR2: DFQATT and SNEGSKA (reference sequence). This CDR3 is built from 12 residues. V was shortened by 1 base and J by 4 bases, with 7 bases between the two germline ends.

Sequencing input: blood. V gene TRBV20-1 combines with J gene TRBJ1-2; D is uncertain. This clonotype was sampled from a woman between 25 and 40 years old with Graves' ophthalmopathy. Written as DNA, the CDR3 is TGCAGTGCTAGAGCTCGGATCTATGGCTACACCTTC. As protein: CSARARIYGYTF.